This T cell receptor (beta chain) is drawn from a study of T cell repertoires in cytomegalovirus infection. Across the whole study: Public TCR beta signatures indicated both CMV infection and matching HLA type. General study points: The ex vivo response was dominated by HLA-C-restricted CMV-specific TCR beta clonotypes.

This clonotype came up many times. Its antigen is undetermined. A single record per CDR3 protein comes from TCRdb applying MiXCR to the reads. The table includes around 70,000 distinct CDR3 sequences, less than 30% detected once. This TCR came from a human donor in good health (CMV status not recorded). Some clones in this sample may be carry-over from other donors' samples. The material was CD8+ T cells from cultured PBMCs, obtained from culture after CMV antigen stimulation.

The CDR3 reads CASSSFDSQPQHF. CDR3 sequence (DNA): TGTGCCAGTAGTTCCTTCGACAGCCAGCCCCAGCATTTT. This sequence joins TRBV19 and TRBJ1-5; maybe TRBD1 (5 bases). Per germline, CDR1 LNHDA and CDR2 SQIVND (reference sequence). There are 13 residues in the CDR3. V gave up 5 bases and J gave up 7 bases, with 12 bases separating them.